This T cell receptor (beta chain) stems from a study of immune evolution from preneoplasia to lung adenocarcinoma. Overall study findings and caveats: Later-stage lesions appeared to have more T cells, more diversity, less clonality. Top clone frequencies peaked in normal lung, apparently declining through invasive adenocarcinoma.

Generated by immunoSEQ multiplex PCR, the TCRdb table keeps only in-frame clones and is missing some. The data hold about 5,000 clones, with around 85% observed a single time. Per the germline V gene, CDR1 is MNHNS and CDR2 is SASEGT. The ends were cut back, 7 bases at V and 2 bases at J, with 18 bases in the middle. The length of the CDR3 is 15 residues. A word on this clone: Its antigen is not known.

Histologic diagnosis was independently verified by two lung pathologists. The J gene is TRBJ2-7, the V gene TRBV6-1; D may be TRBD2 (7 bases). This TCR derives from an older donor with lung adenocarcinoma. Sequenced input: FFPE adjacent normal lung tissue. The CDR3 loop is CASNKGGGAAYEQYF. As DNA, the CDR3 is TGTGCCAGCAATAAAGGGGGGGGCGCCGCCTACGAGCAGTACTTC.